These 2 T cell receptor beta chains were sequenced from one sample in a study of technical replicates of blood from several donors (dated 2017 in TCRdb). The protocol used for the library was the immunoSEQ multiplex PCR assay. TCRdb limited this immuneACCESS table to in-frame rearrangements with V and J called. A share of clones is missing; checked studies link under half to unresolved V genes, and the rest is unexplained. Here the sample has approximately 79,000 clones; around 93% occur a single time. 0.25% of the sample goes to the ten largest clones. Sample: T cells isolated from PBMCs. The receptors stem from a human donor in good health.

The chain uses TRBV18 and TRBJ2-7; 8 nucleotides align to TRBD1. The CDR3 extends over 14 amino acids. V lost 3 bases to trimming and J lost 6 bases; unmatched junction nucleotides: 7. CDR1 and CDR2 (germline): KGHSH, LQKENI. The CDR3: CASSPTGDRAEQYF. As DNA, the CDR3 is TGTGCCAGCTCACCGACAGGGGATCGGGCCGAGCAGTACTTC.

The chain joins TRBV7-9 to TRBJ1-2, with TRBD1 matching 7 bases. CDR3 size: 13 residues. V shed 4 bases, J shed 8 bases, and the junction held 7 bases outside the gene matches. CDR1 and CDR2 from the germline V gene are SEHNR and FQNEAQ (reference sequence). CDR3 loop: CASSSGQAGGYTF. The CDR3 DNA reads TGTGCCAGCAGCTCAGGACAGGCGGGGGGCTACACCTTC.